The 24 T cell receptor beta chains in this list originate from one sample, sequenced in a study of OX40 agonist ivuxolimab in advanced cancers. Method: immunoSEQ multiplex PCR; TCRdb's copy keeps in-frame clones and lacks some. This table has about 33,000 clones, about 88% appearing once. Sample: CD4+ or CD8+ T cells sorted from blood, taken in a trial of the OX40 agonist ivuxolimab. The receptors shown here come from an adult with an advanced solid tumor such as melanoma, head and neck, liver or kidney cancer.

The rearrangement links TRBV2 to TRBJ1-4; the D is unclear. Trimming cost V 3 bases and J 0 bases, with 11 bases left between them. CDR3 length: 16 residues. Germline CDR1 reads SNHLY; CDR2 reads FYNNEI. The CDR3 loop is CASSDWSETTNEKLFF. CDR3 in DNA: TGTGCCAGCAGTGATTGGTCAGAAACAACTAATGAAAAACTGTTTTTT.

The chain links TRBV5-4 to TRBJ2-7, with TRBD2 identical over 7 bases. Germline trimming cut 3 bases from V and 7 bases from J; bases unmatched to any gene: 4. The CDR3 spans 12 residues. Germline V gives CDR1 SGHNT, CDR2 YYREEE (reference sequence). In nucleotides, the CDR3 is TGTGCCAGCAGCTATAGCGGGCGTGAGCAGTACTTC. Translated, it gives CASSYSGREQYF.

V is TRBV7-9 and J is TRBJ2-1; D possibly corresponds to TRBD1 (5 bases). From germline, CDR1 is SEHNR and CDR2 FQNEAQ (reference sequence). The CDR3 runs to 13 residues. The V and J ends lost 1 base and 8 bases respectively, with 9 bases between them. For the CDR3, the DNA is TGTGCCAGCAGCTTAGGAGCCAGGGATGAGCAGTTCTTC. As protein: CASSLGARDEQFF.

The table lists this clone with a count of one. The chain carries TRBV28 and TRBJ2-7; 9 bases agree with TRBD1. Unmatched junction bases numbered 12, after V lost 5 bases and J lost 7 bases. Germline V gives CDR1 MDHEN, CDR2 SYDVKM. This CDR3 is built from 15 residues. The CDR3 DNA is TGTGCCAGCAGTCCGCGTGGGACAGGGATGAGGGAGCAGTACTTC. Protein sequence: CASSPRGTGMREQYF.

The rearrangement links TRBV5-1 to TRBJ2-7, with 9 bases that match TRBD1. This CDR3 region has 15 residues. Germline V gene data show CDR1 as SGHRS and CDR2 as YFSETQ. The V and J ends lost 4 bases and 1 base, in that order; junction bases with no gene match: 6. CDR3 DNA sequence: TGCGCCAGCAGCCTAACGGGACAGGGTTCCTACGAGCAGTACTTC. This translates into CASSLTGQGSYEQYF.

The gene calls are TRBV7-8 and TRBJ1-1; 7 bases are shared with TRBD1. Germline V lookup: CDR1 SGHVS, CDR2 FQNEAQ. This CDR3 region has 14 residues. Trimming removed 1 base from V and 4 bases from J; junction bases left unmatched: 3. The CDR3 loop reads CASSLGAGGTEAFF. The DNA for the CDR3 is TGTGCCAGCAGCTTAGGCGCAGGGGGCACTGAAGCTTTCTTT.

The chain employs TRBV28 and TRBJ2-7; tentative D call: TRBD2 (5 bases). The germline CDR1 and CDR2 sequences are MDHEN and SYDVKM. This CDR3 has 15 amino acids. Trimming took 5 bases from V and 0 from J, leaving 14 bases between them. CDR3 in DNA: TGTGCCAGCAGTCTCGAGGGCGGGTTCTCCTACGAGCAGTACTTC. The encoded protein is CASSLEGGFSYEQYF.

The chain joins TRBV27 to TRBJ2-3; D is unclear. Between the trimmed V and J ends, which lost 2 bases and 4 bases, there was a span of 4 bases. From germline, CDR1 is MNHEY and CDR2 SMNVEV (reference sequence). The CDR3 sequence is 12 residues long. The CDR3, as DNA: TGTGCCAGCAGTTTAGGGCCAGATACGCAGTATTTT. This codes for CASSLGPDTQYF.

V and J are TRBV27 and TRBJ1-5, with a weak D call TRBD1 (5 bases). Germline V lookup: CDR1 MNHEY, CDR2 SMNVEV (reference sequence). V shed 5 bases and J shed 0 bases, with 11 bases lying between them. This CDR3 is 15 amino acids long. DNA of the CDR3: TGTGCCAGCAGTGACTGGGGCAATAGCAATCAGCCCCAGCATTTT. Translation: CASSDWGNSNQPQHF.

V gene TRBV9 combines with J gene TRBJ2-1; 11 nucleotides line up with TRBD2. Germline lookup yields CDR1 SGDLS and CDR2 YYNGEE. CDR3 length equals 15 residues. After removal of 4 bases from V and 7 bases from J, the junction contained 7 bases not matched to a gene. The CDR3 is CASSPTGTSGNEQFF. The CDR3 DNA follows: TGTGCCAGCAGCCCGACCGGGACTAGCGGTAATGAGCAGTTCTTC.

The CDR3 sequence: CASGPHSYEQYF. CDR3 nucleotide sequence: TGTGCTAGTGGGCCCCACAGCTACGAGCAGTACTTC. This chain links TRBV12-5 with TRBJ2-7, with D hard to call. CDR3 size: 12 residues. From germline, CDR1 is LGHNT and CDR2 FRNRAP. The V gene lost 6 bases and the J gene lost 3 bases, with 9 bases spanning the gap.

The chain employs TRBV5-4 and TRBJ2-7; D assignment may be TRBD1 or TRBD2 (5 bases each). Germline lookup yields CDR1 SGHNT and CDR2 YYREEE (reference sequence). Trimming removed 0 bases at V and 5 bases at J, with 18 bases between. This CDR3 is built from 16 residues. CDR3 nucleotide sequence: TGTGCCAGCAGCTTGGCCGGAGGACAATCTACTAACGAGCAGTACTTC. It is translated as CASSLAGGQSTNEQYF.

The chain uses TRBV7-9 and TRBJ2-3; D is possibly TRBD2 (6 bases). From germline, CDR1 is SEHNR and CDR2 FQNEAQ (reference sequence). The length of the CDR3 is 15 residues. V lost 1 base, J lost 6 bases, and 14 bases lay in between. CDR3 amino acids: CASSLVRLRDDTQYF. The CDR3 DNA follows: TGTGCCAGCAGCTTAGTTCGTTTGCGGGATGATACGCAGTATTTT.

The rearrangement links TRBV7-9 to TRBJ1-3; D gene unclear. Germline CDR1 and CDR2: SEHNR and FQNEAQ (reference sequence). This CDR3 has 14 amino acids. Trimming removed 1 base from V and 8 bases from J, with 12 bases in between. The CDR3 spells CASSLGGEMYTIYF. CDR3 nucleotides: TGTGCCAGCAGCTTAGGAGGAGAGATGTACACCATATATTTT. The full variable domain, completed using reference TRBV7-9 and TRBJ1-3, is DTGVSQNPRHKITKRGQNVTFRCDPISEHNRLYWYRQTLGQGPEFLTYFQNEAQLEKSRLLSDRFSAERPKGSFSTLEIQRTEQGDSAMYLCASSLGGEMYTIYFGEGSWLTVV.

The chain carries TRBV27 and TRBJ2-3; TRBD2 matches at 10 bases. Germline V lookup: CDR1 MNHEY, CDR2 SMNVEV (reference sequence). CDR3 length equals 21 residues. J lost 2 bases, V lost 3 bases, and 20 bases had no gene match. This CDR3 is CASSFPSPREASGGPTDTQYF. The CDR3 nucleotides are TGTGCCAGCAGTTTCCCATCACCTAGGGAGGCTAGCGGGGGCCCCACAGATACGCAGTATTTT.

The chain joins TRBV30 to TRBJ1-4, with TRBD1 matching 10 bases. Trimming removed 5 bases from V and 8 bases from J; junction bases left unmatched: 8. This CDR3 has 14 residues. CDR1 is GTSNPN and CDR2 is SVGIG in the germline V gene (reference sequence). CDR3 in amino acids: CAWGPGTGDEKLFF. The DNA of the CDR3 is TGTGCCTGGGGTCCCGGGACAGGGGACGAAAAACTGTTTTTT.

J is TRBJ1-1 and V is TRBV7-9; tentative D call: TRBD1 (5 bases). Germline CDR1 and CDR2: SEHNR and FQNEAQ (reference sequence). The CDR3 spans 14 residues. V lost 5 bases, J lost 0 bases, and 10 bases lay in between. The CDR3 sequence: CASSPDRVNTEAFF. The CDR3, as DNA: TGTGCCAGCAGCCCCGACAGAGTGAACACTGAAGCTTTCTTT.

The genes are TRBV28 and TRBJ2-5, with 8 bases matching TRBD1. Per the germline V gene, CDR1 is MDHEN and CDR2 is SYDVKM. The CDR3 length is 15 residues. With 5 bases clipped from V and 5 bases from J, the junction kept 10 bases outside the gene matches. This chain's CDR3 is CASSEDRAPGETQYF. The CDR3 nucleotides are TGTGCCAGCAGTGAGGACAGGGCCCCCGGGGAGACCCAGTACTTC.

DNA of the CDR3: TGTGCTAGTGCCCAATACGGGGAGGGTCTCACCGGGGAGCTGTTTTTT. This codes for CASAQYGEGLTGELFF. The chain joins TRBV12-5 to TRBJ2-2, with 7 bases identical to TRBD2. The CDR3 contains 16 residues. V dropped 7 bases and J dropped 4; count of bases not matched to a gene: 12. The germline gives CDR1 LGHNT, CDR2 FRNRAP.

The chain joins TRBV2 to TRBJ2-3; D might be TRBD1 or TRBD2, each matching 6 bases. Germline values: CDR1 SNHLY, CDR2 FYNNEI. The V and J ends lost 5 bases and 2 bases respectively, with 11 bases between them. The CDR3 totals 14 residues. As DNA, the CDR3 is TGTGCCAGCAGTCGGGGGCAGAACACAGATACGCAGTATTTT. Protein: CASSRGQNTDTQYF.

The V gene is TRBV7-8, the J gene TRBJ2-1, with D tentatively TRBD1 (5 bases). Trimming left V 4 bases short and J 4 bases short, with 20 bases between. Germline V CDR1 and CDR2: SGHVS, FQNEAQ. The CDR3 length is 17 residues. The CDR3: CASSSPSIRVTYNEQFF. In nucleotides, the CDR3 is TGTGCCAGCAGCTCGCCAAGCATCAGGGTAACATACAATGAGCAGTTCTTC.

This clone showed up just once. The genes are TRBV7-9 and TRBJ1-2; D is unclear. Trimming left V 2 bases short and J 5 bases short, with 9 bases between. CDR1 is SEHNR, CDR2 FQNEAQ, per germline (reference sequence). The length of the CDR3 is 13 residues. This CDR3 reads CASSLTGLYGYTF. DNA of the CDR3: TGTGCCAGCAGCTTAACGGGGTTGTATGGCTACACCTTC.

This clone was recorded only once. The chain has TRBV29-1 and TRBJ2-7; TRBD1 matches at 10 bases. The CDR3 runs to 14 residues. Germline V gene sequence: CDR1 SQVTM, CDR2 ANQGSEA. With 2 bases clipped from V and 4 bases from J, the junction kept 5 bases outside the gene matches. DNA of the CDR3: TGCAGCGTTGAATCTGGGACAGGGGAGTACGAGCAGTACTTC. Translating gives CSVESGTGEYEQYF.

The genes are TRBV27 and TRBJ1-2; a weak D match, TRBD1 (5 bases). Germline assignment: CDR1 MNHEY and CDR2 SMNVEV (reference sequence). The CDR3 extends over 11 amino acids. V was clipped by 6 bases and J by 4 bases, with 6 bases between them. This CDR3 reads CASRGLYGYTF. The CDR3, as DNA: TGTGCCAGCAGGGGGCTCTATGGCTACACCTTC.